These 28 T cell receptor beta chains share one sample of origin, sequenced in a study of blood T cell repertoires in COVID-19. The method was immunoSEQ multiplex PCR; TCRdb's version includes in-frame clones alone and lacks a portion of them. The data contain 300,000 to 350,000 clones, approximately 90% of them singletons. The sample taken for sequencing was peripheral blood. The receptors come from a woman aged 18-35 years who had recovered from COVID-19.

V and J are TRBV12-5 and TRBJ2-3, with TRBD2 identical over 14 bases. This CDR3 has 17 residues. Per the germline V gene, CDR1 is LGHNT and CDR2 is FRNRAP. The junction had 7 bases not matched to a gene; V was cut back by 4 bases and J by 4 bases. CDR3 nucleotides: TGTGCTAGTGGTTCCGCCGGGACTAGCGGGAGTGCAGATACGCAGTATTTT. Its translation: CASGSAGTSGSADTQYF. Together with reference TRBV12-5 and TRBJ2-3, the CDR3 gives the full variable domain: DARVTQTPRHKVTEMGQEVTMRCQPILGHNTVFWYRQTMMQGLELLAYFRNRAPLDDSGMPKDRFSAEMPDATLATLKIQPSEPRDSAVYFCASGSAGTSGSADTQYFGPGTRLTVL.

The J gene is TRBJ1-6, the V gene TRBV18; perhaps TRBD1 as D (5 bases). V lost 6 bases, J lost 0 bases, and 12 bases lay in between. This CDR3 is built from 16 residues. Germline V lookup: CDR1 KGHSH, CDR2 LQKENI. CDR3 amino acids: CASSAQESSYNSPLHF. CDR3 nucleotide sequence: TGTGCCAGCTCCGCACAGGAGAGCTCCTATAATTCACCCCTCCACTTT.

About this clone: Other DNA sequences in the same sample also yield this CDR3. J is TRBJ2-7 and V is TRBV5-5; D might be TRBD1 (6 bases). V dropped 0 bases and J dropped 6 bases, with 7 bases sitting between them. The V gene's germline CDR1 is SGHKS and CDR2 YYEKEE (reference sequence). This CDR3 spans 12 amino acids. The CDR3 DNA reads TGTGCCAGCAGCTTGGTAGGGGGCGAGCAGTACGTC. Protein sequence: CASSLVGGEQYV.

The chain has TRBV28 and TRBJ1-3; 9 nucleotides agree with TRBD1. The CDR3 totals 15 residues. Trimming at V came to 6 bases and at J to 4 bases, leaving 7 bases not matched to a gene. The V gene's germline CDR1 is MDHEN and CDR2 SYDVKM. The CDR3 DNA follows: TGTGCCAGCAGGGAACAGGGGGCAGGGGGAAACACCATATATTTT. Its protein product is CASREQGAGGNTIYF.

The rearrangement uses TRBV27 and TRBJ1-5, with D perhaps TRBD1 (5 bases). The CDR3 contains 14 residues. Trimming removed 2 bases from V and 1 base from J, with 6 bases in between. Germline values: CDR1 MNHEY, CDR2 SMNVEV (reference sequence). The CDR3 spells CASSLRGSNQPQHF. CDR3 bases: TGTGCCAGCAGTTTAAGGGGAAGCAATCAGCCCCAGCATTTT.

The chain couples TRBV11-3 to TRBJ2-3; TRBD1 is a possible D gene (7 bases). Germline assignment: CDR1 SGHNT and CDR2 YENEEA. The CDR3 has 17 residues. Deletions cut 8 bases from V and 2 bases from J, with 23 bases between. CDR3 in DNA: TGTGCCAGCGCCTTCGCGGGACAGCCTGCCCCCACAGATACGCAGTATTTT. It is translated as CASAFAGQPAPTDTQYF. The variable domain in full, completed from reference TRBV11-3 and TRBJ2-3, reads EAGVVQSPRYKIIEKKQPVAFWCNPISGHNTLYWYLQNLGQGPELLIRYENEEAVDDSQLPKDRFSAERLKGVDSTLKIQPAELGDSAVYLCASAFAGQPAPTDTQYFGPGTRLTVL.

The chain combines TRBV20-1 with TRBJ2-5; tentative D call: TRBD2 (6 bases). This CDR3 contains 12 residues. V lost 3 bases and J 4 bases, leaving 9 bases between the germline ends. Germline values: CDR1 DFQATT, CDR2 SNEGSKA (reference sequence). The CDR3: CSASSGGETQYF. The CDR3 DNA reads TGCAGTGCTAGTTCCGGGGGAGAGACCCAGTACTTC.

The CDR3, as DNA: TGCGCCAGCAGCCTCCAACCGGGGTCCCGGCCAGATACGCAGTATTTT. Protein: CASSLQPGSRPDTQYF. This chain connects TRBV4-3 to TRBJ2-3; maybe TRBD2 (5 bases). Between the trimmed V and J ends, which lost 4 bases and 4 bases, there was a span of 18 bases. CDR3 size: 16 residues. The germline CDR1 and CDR2 sequences are LGHNA and YSLEER.

This chain connects TRBV3-1 (or the pseudogene TRBV3-2) to TRBJ2-2; tentatively, D is TRBD1 (5 bases). CDR3 size: 16 residues. Between the trimmed V and J ends, which lost 6 bases and 6 bases, there was a span of 20 bases. Germline CDR1 is LGHDT and CDR2 is YNNKEL (reference sequence). The chain's CDR3 is CASSYRKALGPGELFF. The CDR3 bases are TGTGCCAGCAGTTACAGGAAGGCATTAGGCCCCGGGGAGCTGTTTTTT.

This clone was seen a handful of times. This chain links TRBV5-1 with TRBJ2-7; TRBD1 matches at 7 bases. The CDR3 runs 14 residues. The V gene's germline CDR1 is SGHRS and CDR2 YFSETQ. The V and J ends lost 4 bases and 6 bases, in that order; junction bases with no gene match: 10. The chain's CDR3 is CASSQSTGLGEQYV. The CDR3 DNA sequence: TGCGCCAGCAGCCAATCGACAGGGTTAGGCGAGCAGTACGTC.

CDR3 sequence: CASSAPDRVTEAFF. The CDR3 DNA is TGTGCCAGCAGTGCCCCGGACAGGGTAACTGAAGCTTTCTTT. V gene TRBV25-1 combines with J gene TRBJ1-1, with 8 positions matching TRBD1. Germline lookup yields CDR1 MGHDK and CDR2 SYGVNS. V lost 4 bases and J lost 5; bases outside the gene matches: 6. This CDR3 has 14 amino acids.

The gene calls are TRBV9 and TRBJ2-3; D might be TRBD2 (5 bases). CDR3 length equals 14 residues. V was trimmed by 4 bases and J by 2 bases, leaving 11 bases between them. In germline, CDR1 is SGDLS, CDR2 YYNGEE. CDR3 in amino acids: CASSTGLYTDTQYF. The DNA for the CDR3 is TGTGCCAGCAGCACCGGACTGTACACAGATACGCAGTATTTT. The variable domain in full, with the rest retrieved from reference TRBV9 and TRBJ2-3, is DSGVTQTPKHLITATGQRVTLRCSPRSGDLSVYWYQQSLDQGLQFLIQYYNGEERAKGNILERFSAQQFPDLHSELNLSSLELGDSALYFCASSTGLYTDTQYFGPGTRLTVL.

This chain connects TRBV7-2 to TRBJ1-1, with 8 bases lining up with TRBD1. The CDR3 has 15 amino acids. CDR1 and CDR2 (germline): SGHTA, FQGNSA. V was clipped by 4 bases and J by 5 bases; unmatched bases: 9. The CDR3 DNA reads as TGTGCCAGCAGCTCAACCCAGGGGGCTCGAACTGAAGCTTTCTTT. Its translation: CASSSTQGARTEAFF. The complete variable domain, with remaining parts taken from reference TRBV7-2 and TRBJ1-1, reads GAGVSQSPSNKVTEKGKDVELRCDPISGHTALYWYRQSLGQGLEFLIYFQGNSAPDKSGLPSDRFSAERTGGSVSTLTIQRTQQEDSAVYLCASSSTQGARTEAFFGQGTRLTVV.

V usage is TRBV7-2 and J usage is TRBJ1-6; tentatively, D is TRBD1 (6 bases). This CDR3 contains 14 residues. CDR1 is SGHTA, CDR2 FQGNSA, per germline. V was shortened by 5 bases and J by 15 bases, with 20 bases between the two germline ends. CDR3 sequence: CASSPQQGMFLLHF. The CDR3 DNA sequence: TGTGCCAGCAGCCCCCAACAGGGAATGTTTCTCCTCCACTTT.

The chain uses TRBV7-2 and TRBJ2-3; 10 bases are a match to TRBD2. The CDR3 totals 18 residues. The V gene end was trimmed by 1 base and the J gene end by 0 bases; junction bases not matched to a gene: 7. Germline V gives CDR1 SGHTA, CDR2 FQGNSA. The CDR3: CASSLGTSGAPSTDTQYF. CDR3 bases: TGTGCCAGCAGCTTAGGTACTAGCGGGGCCCCCAGCACAGATACGCAGTATTTT.

The gene calls are TRBV5-1 and TRBJ1-5; 7 bases map to TRBD1. This CDR3 is 14 amino acids long. The V segment lost 4 bases and the J segment 6 bases; nucleotides outside the gene matches: 7. Germline lookup yields CDR1 SGHRS and CDR2 YFSETQ. CDR3 region: CASSPATGAQPQHF. The CDR3, as DNA: TGCGCCAGCAGCCCGGCCACAGGGGCTCAGCCCCAGCATTTT.

The rearrangement joins TRBV6-2 or TRBV6-3 to TRBJ1-1; tentative D call: TRBD1 (5 bases). There are 16 residues in the CDR3. CDR1 is MNHEY and CDR2 is SVGEGT in the germline V gene. The germline V and J ends were trimmed by 2 bases and 2 bases, with 15 bases remaining between them. CDR3 coding DNA: TGTGCCAGCAGTTACAGTAGTACAGGTAGAAACACTGAAGCTTTCTTT. Translation: CASSYSSTGRNTEAFF.

This rearrangement joins TRBV6-2 or TRBV6-3 to TRBJ1-5; D is undetermined. V lost 2 bases and J 4 bases, leaving 9 bases between the germline ends. Per the germline V gene, CDR1 is MNHEY and CDR2 is SVGEGT. This CDR3 spans 14 amino acids. The chain's CDR3 is CASSYAARNQPQHF. The CDR3 nucleotides are TGTGCCAGCAGTTACGCCGCCAGGAATCAGCCCCAGCATTTT.

V usage is TRBV14 and J usage is TRBJ1-3; no clear D gene. The CDR3 length is 13 residues. The V gene lost 1 base and the J gene lost 10 bases, with 11 bases spanning the gap. The germline V gene has CDR1 SGHDN and CDR2 FVKESK. CDR3 bases: TGTGCCAGCAGCCAAGGACACTCAAGAACCATATATTTT. Amino acid sequence: CASSQGHSRTIYF.

The chain employs TRBV19 and TRBJ1-1; TRBD1 might be the D (5 bases). CDR1 and CDR2 from the germline V gene are LNHDA and SQIVND (reference sequence). This CDR3 comprises 14 residues. V shed 9 bases and J shed 5 bases, with 19 bases lying between them. CDR3 loop: CASLISRGRTEAFF. The CDR3 DNA sequence: TGTGCCAGCCTAATTTCTAGGGGTAGGACTGAAGCTTTCTTT.

The CDR3 DNA sequence: TGTGCCACCAGAGGACACCAGCCCAATCAGCCCCAGCATTTT. This sequence encodes CATRGHQPNQPQHF. J is TRBJ1-5 and V is TRBV19; tentatively, D is TRBD1 (5 bases). Between the trimmed V and J ends, which lost 10 bases and 3 bases, there was a span of 16 bases. Germline lookup yields CDR1 LNHDA and CDR2 SQIVND (reference sequence). The CDR3 covers 14 residues.

Concerning this clone: This sample includes further DNA sequences coding for the same CDR3. The J gene is TRBJ2-2, the V gene TRBV7-2; possibly TRBD2 for D (5 bases). This CDR3 comprises 14 residues. The ends were cut back, 1 base at V and 4 bases at J, with 7 bases in the middle. From germline, CDR1 is SGHTA and CDR2 FQGNSA. CDR3 sequence reads: CASSLVAFTGELFF. CDR3 DNA sequence: TGTGCCAGCAGCTTAGTAGCGTTCACCGGGGAGCTGTTTTTT.

The chain employs TRBV21-1 and TRBJ1-2; the D segment call TRBD1 is taken from the table without a DNA check. TRBV21-1 is a pseudogene locus. CDR3 length equals 18 residues. The CDR3 coding sequence is TGTGCCAGCAGCAAAGTGGCTGGGTTCAGGACATCGAACTATGGCTACACCTTC. It translates to CASSKVAGFRTSNYGYTF.

The chain carries TRBV14 and TRBJ2-1; tentatively, D is TRBD2 (6 bases). The CDR3 totals 16 residues. Trimming stripped 2 bases from V and 3 bases from J, with 14 bases between. The germline CDR1 and CDR2 sequences are SGHDN and FVKESK. Here the CDR3 DNA reads TGTGCCAGCAGCCAATCTCATCCGGGACTCTACAATGAGCAGTTCTTC. Residues: CASSQSHPGLYNEQFF. The entire variable domain, with the rest obtained from reference TRBV14 and TRBJ2-1, is as follows: EAGVTQFPSHSVIEKGQTVTLRCDPISGHDNLYWYRRVMGKEIKFLLHFVKESKQDESGMPNNRFLAERTGGTYSTLKVQPAELEDSGVYFCASSQSHPGLYNEQFFGPGTRLTVL.

J is TRBJ2-1 and V is TRBV21-1; the table gives TRBD2 as D, unverified against the DNA. TRBV21-1 is described as a pseudogene. CDR3 length: 14 residues. As DNA, the CDR3 is TGTGCCAGCAGCAAAAGCGAGGCCAGCAATGAGCAGTTCTTC. Its protein is CASSKSEASNEQFF.

This rearrangement joins TRBV5-1 to TRBJ1-1, with TRBD1 identical over 8 bases. V lost 4 bases, J lost 4 bases, and 9 bases stayed unmatched. The CDR3 contains 15 residues. Germline-derived CDR1 and CDR2 are SGHRS and YFSETQ. CDR3 sequence (DNA): TGCGCCAGCAGCACCCGGACAGGGTTGGGCACTGAAGCTTTCTTT. As protein: CASSTRTGLGTEAFF.

The rearrangement links TRBV12-3 or TRBV12-4 to TRBJ1-2; no reliable D call. The CDR3 spans 12 residues. The V end lost 2 bases, the J end lost 8 bases, and 9 bases lay between the germline ends. The CDR3 reads CASSLWGAGYTF. Here the CDR3 DNA reads TGTGCCAGCAGTTTATGGGGAGCGGGCTACACCTTC.

The V gene is TRBV15, the J gene TRBJ1-4, with D perhaps TRBD1 (5 bases). Germline V gives CDR1 LNHNV, CDR2 YYDKDF (reference sequence). V was cut by 0 bases and J by 5 bases, with 10 bases left in between. There are 15 residues in the CDR3. The CDR3 here is CATSRDYQGNEKLFF. CDR3 DNA: TGTGCCACCAGCAGAGATTACCAGGGAAATGAAAAACTGTTTTTT.